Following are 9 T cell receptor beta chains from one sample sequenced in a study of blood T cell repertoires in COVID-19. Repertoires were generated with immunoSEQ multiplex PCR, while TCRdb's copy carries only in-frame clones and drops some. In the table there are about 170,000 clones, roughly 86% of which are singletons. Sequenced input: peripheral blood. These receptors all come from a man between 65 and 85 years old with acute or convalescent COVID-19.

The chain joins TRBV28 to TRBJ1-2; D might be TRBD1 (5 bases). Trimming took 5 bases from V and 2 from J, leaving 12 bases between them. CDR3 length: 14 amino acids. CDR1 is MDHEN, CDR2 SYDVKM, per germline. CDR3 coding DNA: TGTGCCAGCAGTCCTCCCGGGGGGAACTATGGCTACACCTTC. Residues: CASSPPGGNYGYTF.

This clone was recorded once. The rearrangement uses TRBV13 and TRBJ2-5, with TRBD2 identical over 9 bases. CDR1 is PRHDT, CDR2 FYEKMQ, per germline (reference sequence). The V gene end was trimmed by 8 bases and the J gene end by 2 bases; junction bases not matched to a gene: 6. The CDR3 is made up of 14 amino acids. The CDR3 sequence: CASRPAGGQETQYF. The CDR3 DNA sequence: TGTGCCAGCCGGCCAGCGGGGGGTCAAGAGACCCAGTACTTC.

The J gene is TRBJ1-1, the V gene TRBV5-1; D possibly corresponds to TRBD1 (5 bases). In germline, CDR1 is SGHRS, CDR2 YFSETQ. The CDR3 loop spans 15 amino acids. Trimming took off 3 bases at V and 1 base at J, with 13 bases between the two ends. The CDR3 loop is CASSSVTAQNTEAFF. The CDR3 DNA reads TGCGCCAGCAGCTCGGTGACAGCCCAGAACACTGAAGCTTTCTTT.

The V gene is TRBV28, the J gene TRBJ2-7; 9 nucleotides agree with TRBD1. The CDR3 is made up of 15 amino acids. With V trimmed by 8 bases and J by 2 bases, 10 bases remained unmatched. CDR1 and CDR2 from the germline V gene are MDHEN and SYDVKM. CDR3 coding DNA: TGTGCCAGCCTTCGCACGGGACAGGGCCCCTACGAGCAGTACTTC. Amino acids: CASLRTGQGPYEQYF. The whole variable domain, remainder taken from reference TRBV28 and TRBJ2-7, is DVKVTQSSRYLVKRTGEKVFLECVQDMDHENMFWYRQDPGLGLRLIYFSYDVKMKEKGDIPEGYSVSREKKERFSLILESASTNQTSMYLCASLRTGQGPYEQYFGPGTRLTVT.

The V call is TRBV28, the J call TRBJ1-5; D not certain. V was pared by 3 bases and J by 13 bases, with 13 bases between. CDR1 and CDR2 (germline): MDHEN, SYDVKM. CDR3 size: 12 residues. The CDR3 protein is CASSFDISRQHF. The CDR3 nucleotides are TGTGCCAGCAGTTTTGATATCTCCCGGCAGCATTTT.

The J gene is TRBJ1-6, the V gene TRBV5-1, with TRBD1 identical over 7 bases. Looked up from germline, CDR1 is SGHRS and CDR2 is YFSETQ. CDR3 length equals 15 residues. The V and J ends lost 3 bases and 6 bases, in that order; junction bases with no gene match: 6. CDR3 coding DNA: TGCGCCAGCAGCTGGGACAGTCCCTTTAATTCACCCCTCCACTTT. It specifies CASSWDSPFNSPLHF. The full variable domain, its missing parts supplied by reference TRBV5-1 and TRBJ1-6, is KAGVTQTPRYLIKTRGQQVTLSCSPISGHRSVSWYQQTPGQGLQFLFEYFSETQRNKGNFPGRFSGRQFSNSRSEMNVSTLELGDSALYLCASSWDSPFNSPLHFGNGTRLTVT.

The CDR3 region is CASTIRRGTPAYEQYF. CDR3 nucleotides: TGTGCCAGCACAATTCGTCGCGGGACTCCCGCCTACGAGCAGTACTTC. The chain has TRBV11-3 and TRBJ2-7; maybe TRBD2 (6 bases). The ends were cut back, 7 bases at V and 2 bases at J, with 21 bases in the middle. CDR1 SGHNT and CDR2 YENEEA come from the germline V gene. CDR3 length: 16 amino acids. Together with reference TRBV11-3 and TRBJ2-7, the CDR3 gives the full variable domain: EAGVVQSPRYKIIEKKQPVAFWCNPISGHNTLYWYLQNLGQGPELLIRYENEEAVDDSQLPKDRFSAERLKGVDSTLKIQPAELGDSAVYLCASTIRRGTPAYEQYFGPGTRLTVT.

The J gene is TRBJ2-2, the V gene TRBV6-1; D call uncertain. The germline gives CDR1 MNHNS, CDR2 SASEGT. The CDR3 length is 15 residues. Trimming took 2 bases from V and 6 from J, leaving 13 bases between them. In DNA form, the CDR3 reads TGTGCCAGCAGTGAATTAACTATTCACCCCGGGGAGCTGTTTTTT. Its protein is CASSELTIHPGELFF.

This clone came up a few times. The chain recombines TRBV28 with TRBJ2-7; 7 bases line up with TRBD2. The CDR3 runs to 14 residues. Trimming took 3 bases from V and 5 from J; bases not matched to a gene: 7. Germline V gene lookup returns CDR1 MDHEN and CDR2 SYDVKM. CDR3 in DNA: TGTGCCAGCAGTTTTTTCGGCGGGAGAAACGAGCAGTACTTC. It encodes CASSFFGGRNEQYF.